This T cell receptor beta chain was identified in a study of blood T cell repertoires in COVID-19. In the original processing: It was from reference gene primer amplification that nucleated cell counts were estimated. Clones were read by immunoSEQ multiplex PCR, and TCRdb kept only the in-frame ones, dropping some. V, J and clone size derive from that table, while D and trimming were established from the DNA sequence. Among about 140,000 clones listed, about nine tenths were seen once. The CDR3 totals 14 residues. The J segment lost 7 bases and the V segment lost 5 bases, leaving 5 bases of the junction unmatched. CDR1 and CDR2 (germline): MNHNY, SVGAGI (reference sequence).

The V gene is TRBV6-6, the J gene TRBJ1-2, with TRBD1 matching over 12 bases. The TCR comes from a human donor with COVID-19, enrolled during active disease. The donor label of this sample is uncertain. Sequenced sample: peripheral blood. DNA of the CDR3: TGTGCCAGCAGTAAGGGACAGGGGGCCGGTGGCTACACCTTC. It specifies CASSKGQGAGGYTF.